This T cell receptor (beta chain) is from a study of technical replicates of blood from several donors. The repertoire was sequenced with immunoSEQ multiplex PCR; TCRdb's copy has only in-frame clones and lacks some. The table has about 56,000 clones, roughly 95% seen once. This CDR3 spans 15 amino acids. Germline assignment: CDR1 MNHEY and CDR2 SVGAGI. V lost 0 bases and J lost 5, with 14 bases in between. Specimen: PBMCs. This chain connects TRBV6-5 to TRBJ2-7; D remains ambiguous. The origin of this receptor is a human donor in good health. Some clones in this sample may be carry-over from other donors' samples. For the CDR3, the DNA is TGTGCCAGCAGTTACTCGATGGCAGGAAAAGACGAGCAGTACTTC. Its translation: CASSYSMAGKDEQYF.